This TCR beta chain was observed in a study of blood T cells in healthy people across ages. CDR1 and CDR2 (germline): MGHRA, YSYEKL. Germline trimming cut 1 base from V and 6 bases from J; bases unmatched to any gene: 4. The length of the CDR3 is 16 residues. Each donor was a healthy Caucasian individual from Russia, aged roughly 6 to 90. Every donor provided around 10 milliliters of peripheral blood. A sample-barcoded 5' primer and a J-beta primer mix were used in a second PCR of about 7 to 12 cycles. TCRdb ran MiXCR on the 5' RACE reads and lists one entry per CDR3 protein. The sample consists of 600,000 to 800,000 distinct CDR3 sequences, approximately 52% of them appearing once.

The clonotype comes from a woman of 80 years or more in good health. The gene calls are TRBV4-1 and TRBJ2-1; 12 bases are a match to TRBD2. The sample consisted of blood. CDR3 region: CASSQVASGRANEQFF. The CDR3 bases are TGCGCCAGCAGCCAAGTGGCTAGCGGGAGGGCCAATGAGCAGTTCTTC.